A selection of T cell receptor beta chains follows, all from one sample in a study of CD8+ T cells in alopecia areata. Some clones are missing from TCRdb's copy, which holds only in-frame ones; the method was immunoSEQ multiplex PCR. The table includes around 270,000 clones, roughly 64% detected once. The input for sequencing was CD4+ T cells sorted from blood, taken at week 24, from a patient treated with tofacitinib. These receptors came from a human donor with alopecia areata. Both conserved end residues are part of each CDR3. Fields, in order: clone size, V gene, D gene, J gene, CDR3 DNA, CDR3 protein. A D gene is named only where the DNA matches it firmly. Clone sizes are given selectively: once, few, many, or a class where the clone is expanded.

>once|TRBV28|TRBD1|TRBJ2-5
TGTGCCAGCAGGAACGGAGGACAGGGCCAAGAGACCCAGTACTTC
CASRNGGQGQETQYF
>.|TRBV29-1|.|TRBJ1-1
TGCAGCGTTAACAGGGAGTCGAGGAACACTGAAGCTTTCTTT
CSVNRESRNTEAFF
>.|TRBV2|.|TRBJ2-5
TGTGCCAGCTGGGGGGCAGGGGAGACCCAGTACTTC
CASWGAGETQYF
>.|TRBV10-3|.|TRBJ2-5
TGTGCCATCAGTGGCTCCGGAGGCCATCAAGAGACCCAGTACTTC
CAISGSGGHQETQYF
>few|TRBV7-2|TRBD2|TRBJ2-2
TGTGCCAGCAGCCCCCAGGGCGGGGGAAGGATCGGGGAGCTGTTTTTT
CASSPQGGGRIGELFF
>few|TRBV29-1|TRBD1|TRBJ1-1
TGCAGCGTTGAACGGACAGGGACCTTTGAAGCTTTCTTT
CSVERTGTFEAFF
>few|TRBV6-5|.|TRBJ1-1
TGTGCCGGAGGACAAACGATCACTGAAGCTTTCTTT
CAGGQTITEAFF
>.|TRBV6-4|.|TRBJ2-1
TGTGCCAGCTCTCTGGGGGCAAATAGATTTTACAATGAGCAGTTCTTC
CASSLGANRFYNEQFF
>few|TRBV25-1|TRBD1|TRBJ1-2
TGTGCCAGCAGTGGTCTACCGGGACAGGGGCATGGCTACACCTTC
CASSGLPGQGHGYTF
>few|TRBV5-1|.|TRBJ2-5
TGCGCCAGCAGCTTGAGAGAGACCCAGTACTTC
CASSLRETQYF
>.|TRBV5-1|.|TRBJ2-5
TGCGCCAGCAGCTTGGTGGGCTCTCAAGAGACCCAGTACTTC
CASSLVGSQETQYF
>.|TRBV19|TRBD1|TRBJ1-2
TGTGCCAGTAGTGCATCCGGGACAGACTATGGCTACACCTTC
CASSASGTDYGYTF
>.|TRBV10-3|.|TRBJ2-5
TGTGCCACTAAACACGATGGAGAGACCCAGTACTTC
CATKHDGETQYF
>few|TRBV29-1|TRBD2|TRBJ2-5
TGCAGCACCGGCCCAGCGGGGGTCTCCCAAGAGACCCAGTACTTC
CSTGPAGVSQETQYF